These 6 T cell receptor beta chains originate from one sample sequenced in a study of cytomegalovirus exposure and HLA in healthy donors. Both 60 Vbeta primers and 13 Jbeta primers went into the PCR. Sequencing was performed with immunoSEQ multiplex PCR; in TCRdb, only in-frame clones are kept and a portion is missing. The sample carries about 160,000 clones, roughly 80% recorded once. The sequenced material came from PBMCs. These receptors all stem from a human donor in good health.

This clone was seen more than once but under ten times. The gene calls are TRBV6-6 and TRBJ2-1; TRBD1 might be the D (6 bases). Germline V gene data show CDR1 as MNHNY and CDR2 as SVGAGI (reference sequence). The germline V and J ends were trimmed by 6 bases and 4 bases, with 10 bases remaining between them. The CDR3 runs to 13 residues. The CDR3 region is CASSRDTYNEQFF. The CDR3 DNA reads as TGTGCCAGCAGCCGGGACACTTACAATGAGCAGTTCTTC.

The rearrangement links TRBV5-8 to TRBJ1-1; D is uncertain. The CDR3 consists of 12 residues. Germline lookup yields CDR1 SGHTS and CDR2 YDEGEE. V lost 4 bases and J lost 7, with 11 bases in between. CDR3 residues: CASSATLSEAFF. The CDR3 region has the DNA TGTGCCAGCAGCGCGACACTGAGTGAAGCTTTCTTT. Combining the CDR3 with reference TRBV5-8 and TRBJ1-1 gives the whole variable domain EAGVTQSPTHLIKTRGQQATLRCSPISGHTSVYWYQQALGLGLQFLLWYDEGEERNRGNFPPRFSGRQFPNYSSELNVNALELEDSALYLCASSATLSEAFFGQGTRLTVV.

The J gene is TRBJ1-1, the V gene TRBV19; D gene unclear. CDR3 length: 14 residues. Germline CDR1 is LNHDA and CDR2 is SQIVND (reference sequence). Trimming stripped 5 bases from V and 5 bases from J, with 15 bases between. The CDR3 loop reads CASSSTSEGTEAFF. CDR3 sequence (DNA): TGTGCCAGTAGTTCGACGTCGGAGGGAACTGAAGCTTTCTTT.

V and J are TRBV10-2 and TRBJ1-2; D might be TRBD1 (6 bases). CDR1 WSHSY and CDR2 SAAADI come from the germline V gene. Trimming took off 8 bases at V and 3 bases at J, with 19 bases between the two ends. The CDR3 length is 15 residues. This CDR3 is CASLSEGTNYYGYTF. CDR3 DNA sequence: TGCGCCAGCCTATCCGAAGGGACAAACTACTATGGCTACACCTTC.

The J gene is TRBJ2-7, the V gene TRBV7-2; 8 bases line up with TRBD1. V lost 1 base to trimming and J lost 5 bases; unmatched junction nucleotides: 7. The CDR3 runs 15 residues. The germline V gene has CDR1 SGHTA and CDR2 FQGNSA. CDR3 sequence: CASSLEGQAFDEQYF. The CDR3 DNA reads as TGTGCCAGCAGCTTAGAGGGACAGGCTTTCGACGAGCAGTACTTC.

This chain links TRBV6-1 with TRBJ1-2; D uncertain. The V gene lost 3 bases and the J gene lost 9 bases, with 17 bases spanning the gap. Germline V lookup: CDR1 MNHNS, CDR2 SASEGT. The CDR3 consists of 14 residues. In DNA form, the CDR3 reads TGTGCCAGCAGTGATTTCCGGGATCCCCCGTGCTACACCTTC. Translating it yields CASSDFRDPPCYTF.